Given below is one T cell receptor (beta chain) in context. Its antigen is not identified. This sample was included in a study of cytomegalovirus exposure and HLA in healthy donors. General study points: TCR beta V- and J-gene trimming was later associated with a missense DCLRE1C variant. Many donors shared some public TCRs, even though most TCR sequences were rare.

A multiplex PCR was run with 60 Vbeta primers and 13 Jbeta primers. Original processing notes: Unique TCR beta chains totaled some 80 million in a later count, with around 11 million of them shared. The repertoire was sequenced with immunoSEQ multiplex PCR; TCRdb's copy has only in-frame clones and lacks some. V and J calls and clone size are given by that table; D and trimming were obtained from the DNA. Of fewer than 250,000 clones in the sample, around four fifths were seen once. This CDR3 contains 15 residues. Germline-derived CDR1 and CDR2 are MNHNS and SASEGT. V shed 6 bases and J shed 4 bases, with 18 bases lying between them.

The sequenced sample was PBMCs. The origin of this receptor is a woman in her 40s in good health and CMV-seronegative. The chain couples TRBV6-1 to TRBJ1-2; D call uncertain. Here the CDR3 reads CASRREILRVYGYTF. CDR3 nucleotides: TGTGCCAGCAGGAGGGAGATTTTACGTGTCTATGGCTACACCTTC.